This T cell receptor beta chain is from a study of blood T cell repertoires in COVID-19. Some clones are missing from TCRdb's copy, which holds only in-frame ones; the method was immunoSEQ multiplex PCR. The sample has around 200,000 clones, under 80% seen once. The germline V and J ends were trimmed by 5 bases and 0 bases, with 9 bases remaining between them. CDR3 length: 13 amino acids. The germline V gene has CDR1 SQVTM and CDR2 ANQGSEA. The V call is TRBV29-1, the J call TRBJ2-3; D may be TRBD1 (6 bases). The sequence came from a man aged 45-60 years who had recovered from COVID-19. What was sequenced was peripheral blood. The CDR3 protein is CSVWTDSTDTQYF. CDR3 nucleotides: TGCAGCGTTTGGACAGACAGCACAGATACGCAGTATTTT.